A selection of T cell receptor beta chains follows, all from one sample in a study of siplizumab effects on memory and regulatory T cells. The protocol was immunoSEQ multiplex PCR, while the TCRdb copy is restricted to in-frame clones and leaves out a portion. The data show around 97,000 clones, around 94% seen once. The sequencing sample was made of non-Treg CD4+ T cells sorted from blood. The receptors here all came from a human donor in good health. Both conserved end residues are part of each CDR3. D genes are given only for firm matches. For some rows the clone size is stated as once, few or many, or as a class when expanded; others skip it.

V,J,D,size,CDR3,DNA
TRBV5-1,TRBJ2-6,.,.,CASSYPDSGANVLTF,TGCGCCAGCAGCTACCCAGACTCTGGGGCCAACGTCCTGACTTTC
TRBV18,TRBJ1-1,.,.,CASWARATGNTEAFF,TGTGCCAGCTGGGCCAGGGCGACAGGGAACACTGAAGCTTTCTTT
TRBV9,TRBJ1-2,.,.,CASMSSGYGYTF,TGTGCCAGCATGAGTAGTGGCTATGGCTACACCTTC
TRBV19,TRBJ1-2,.,.,CASKVAGGGYTF,TGTGCCAGTAAGGTCGCGGGCGGCGGCTACACCTTC
TRBV6-5,TRBJ1-1,TRBD1,.,CASRWTGLANTEAFF,TGTGCCAGCAGGTGGACAGGATTGGCCAACACTGAAGCTTTCTTT
TRBV19,TRBJ2-2,.,.,CASSINIWGRVTGELFF,TGTGCCAGTAGTATCAACATTTGGGGCAGGGTCACCGGGGAGCTGTTTTTT
TRBV5-8,TRBJ2-5,.,.,CASSFRETQYF,TGTGCCAGCAGCTTTCGAGAGACCCAGTACTTC
TRBV5-4,TRBJ1-1,.,.,CASSLWVGYTEAFF,TGTGCCAGCAGCTTGTGGGTTGGGTACACTGAAGCTTTCTTT
TRBV6-1,TRBJ2-1,.,.,CASERLSSRNEQFF,TGTGCCAGCGAAAGACTATCTTCTAGGAATGAGCAGTTCTTC
TRBV21-1,TRBJ1-1,.,.,CASSKDRGMTNTEAFF,TGTGCCAGCAGCAAAGACCGGGGAATGACGAACACTGAAGCTTTCTTT
TRBV7-2,TRBJ2-5,TRBD2,.,CASSPGLARAYGTKETQYF,TGTGCCAGCAGCCCTGGACTAGCGCGAGCATATGGCACCAAAGAGACCCAGTACTTC
TRBV5-1,TRBJ2-2,.,.,CASSLAPVMGTGELFF,TGCGCCAGCAGCTTGGCCCCAGTGATGGGCACCGGGGAGCTGTTTTTT
TRBV10-1,TRBJ2-7,TRBD2,.,CASSEALAGKYEQYF,TGCGCCAGCAGTGAGGCTCTAGCGGGGAAATACGAGCAGTACTTC
TRBV18,TRBJ2-1,.,.,CASSPLGAHTKVYNEQFF,TGTGCCAGCTCACCACTAGGAGCGCACACGAAGGTCTACAATGAGCAGTTCTTC
TRBV6-5,TRBJ1-1,TRBD1,few,CASSETGGTTEAFF,TGTGCCAGCAGTGAAACAGGGGGGACCACTGAAGCTTTCTTT
TRBV11-1,TRBJ1-2,.,.,CASSSGSRQNYGYTF,TGTGCCAGCAGCTCCGGCTCACGACAGAACTATGGCTACACCTTC
TRBV19,TRBJ1-3,TRBD1,.,CASSLHRGGNTIYF,TGTGCCAGTAGTCTACACAGGGGAGGAAACACCATATATTTT
TRBV19,TRBJ1-1,TRBD1,.,CAAVTGAGWNTEAFF,TGTGCCGCAGTGACAGGGGCGGGGTGGAACACTGAAGCTTTCTTT
TRBV28,TRBJ1-2,.,.,CAIGTLSNYGYTF,TGTGCCATTGGGACCTTGTCTAACTATGGCTACACCTTC
TRBV19,TRBJ2-7,TRBD1,.,CASSMGTGSYEQYF,TGTGCCAGTAGTATGGGGACAGGGAGCTACGAGCAGTACTTC
TRBV5-1,TRBJ2-1,TRBD2,.,CASTPRSSGRAYNEQFF,TGCGCCAGCACCCCCAGGTCCAGCGGGAGGGCCTACAATGAGCAGTTCTTC
TRBV18,TRBJ2-7,.,.,CASSLGRNYEQYF,TGTGCCAGCTCACTGGGCAGAAACTACGAGCAGTACTTC
TRBV12-1,TRBJ1-2,.,.,CASSYITGPYDYGYTF,TGTGCCAGCAGCTATATTACGGGACCGTACGACTATGGCTACACCTTC
TRBV30,TRBJ2-5,.,.,CAWVTGRPGETQYF,TGTGCCTGGGTGACAGGGAGGCCTGGAGAGACCCAGTACTTC
TRBV28,TRBJ1-6,TRBD1,.,CASSSRTGLNSPLHF,TGTGCCAGCAGTTCCAGGACAGGGCTTAATTCACCCCTCCACTTT
TRBV11-2,TRBJ2-1,TRBD1,.,CASSPRRQGLSNEQFF,TGTGCCAGCAGCCCAAGACGACAGGGCCTTAGCAATGAGCAGTTCTTC
TRBV9,TRBJ1-1,.,.,CASSVSIGGDFGDTEAFF,TGTGCCAGCAGCGTATCTATTGGGGGAGATTTTGGGGACACTGAAGCTTTCTTT
TRBV7-9,TRBJ2-2,.,few,CASSNGGLETGELFF,TGTGCCAGCAGTAACGGAGGTCTAGAAACCGGGGAGCTGTTTTTT
TRBV7-2,TRBJ2-3,.,.,CASSSFVPTDTQYF,TGTGCCAGCAGCTCATTTGTCCCCACAGATACGCAGTATTTT
TRBV11-1,TRBJ2-1,TRBD2,.,CASSLAGTRDWHEQFF,TGTGCCAGCAGCTTAGCCGGGACTAGAGACTGGCATGAGCAGTTCTTC
TRBV6-5,TRBJ2-2,.,.,CASYPTNTGELFF,TGTGCCAGCTACCCAACAAACACCGGGGAGCTGTTTTTT
TRBV5-8,TRBJ2-1,TRBD1,.,CASSDWTGGDEQFF,TGTGCCAGCAGCGACTGGACAGGGGGGGATGAGCAGTTCTTC
TRBV18,TRBJ2-7,TRBD1,.,CASSPTGASYEQYF,TGTGCCAGCTCACCCACAGGGGCCTCCTACGAGCAGTACTTC
TRBV6-1,TRBJ2-5,.,.,CASSDSAQGQYF,TGTGCCAGCAGTGATTCGGCTCAGGGGCAGTACTTC
TRBV4-1,TRBJ1-5,.,.,CASSQDPRSAASNQPQHF,TGCGCCAGCAGCCAAGATCCTAGATCTGCAGCTAGCAATCAGCCCCAGCATTTT
TRBV6-6,TRBJ1-2,.,.,CASSYVGQLYGYTF,TGTGCCAGCAGTTACGTCGGACAGTTATATGGCTACACCTTC
TRBV7-2,TRBJ2-7,TRBD2,.,CASRQRDYLGDEQYF,TGTGCCAGCAGACAGCGGGACTACCTAGGAGACGAGCAGTACTTC
TRBV19,TRBJ2-7,TRBD1,once,CASRQGSSYEQYF,TGTGCCAGTCGACAGGGGTCCTCCTACGAGCAGTACTTC
TRBV30,TRBJ2-3,.,.,CAWSRSDTQYF,TGTGCCTGGAGTAGATCAGATACGCAGTATTTT
TRBV6-1,TRBJ1-2,.,.,CASRTTIEGGYTF,TGTGCCAGCAGGACAACAATAGAAGGAGGCTACACCTTC
TRBV19,TRBJ2-1,TRBD2,.,CATQTSGRYNEQFF,TGTGCCACTCAGACTAGCGGGAGGTACAATGAGCAGTTCTTC
TRBV6-4,TRBJ1-1,.,.,CASSVEGNTEAFF,TGTGCCAGCAGTGTAGAAGGGAACACTGAAGCTTTCTTT
TRBV5-1,TRBJ2-2,TRBD2,.,CASSPTSGNTGELFF,TGCGCCAGCAGCCCCACTAGCGGGAACACCGGGGAGCTGTTTTTT
TRBV13,TRBJ2-4,.,once,CASSFLRGENIQYF,TGTGCCAGCAGCTTTCTGAGGGGAGAAAACATTCAGTACTTC
TRBV4-2,TRBJ2-7,.,.,CASSQDGADDDGEQYF,TGTGCCAGCAGCCAAGATGGAGCGGACGATGATGGTGAGCAGTACTTC
TRBV21-1,TRBJ2-7,.,.,CASSKWGQDYEQYF,TGTGCCAGCAGCAAGTGGGGACAAGATTACGAGCAGTACTTC
TRBV19,TRBJ1-5,.,.,CASSMSQGRGQPQHF,TGTGCCAGTAGTATGTCGCAGGGCCGGGGACAGCCCCAGCATTTT
TRBV19,TRBJ2-1,TRBD2,.,CASSRVLGLAGRGEQFF,TGTGCCAGTAGCCGAGTCCTAGGACTAGCGGGCCGTGGAGAGCAGTTCTTC
TRBV28,TRBJ1-1,.,many,CASSLHGMDEAFF,TGTGCCAGCAGTCTACACGGGATGGACGAAGCTTTCTTT
TRBV11-1,TRBJ2-1,.,.,CASSLADGSLRNEQFF,TGTGCCAGCAGCTTAGCGGACGGGAGTCTCCGCAATGAGCAGTTCTTC
TRBV5-5,TRBJ1-4,TRBD1,.,CASSFGTVNEKLFF,TGTGCCAGCAGCTTTGGGACAGTGAATGAAAAACTGTTTTTT
TRBV28,TRBJ1-4,TRBD1,.,CASSPRDRTNEKLFF,TGTGCCAGCAGTCCCCGGGACAGAACTAATGAAAAACTGTTTTTT